The 18 T cell receptor beta chains below come from one sample, sequenced in a study of a mutant IDH1 vaccine in newly diagnosed glioma. Time point: baseline, week 1 (first vaccination visit). Treatment denoted: pre-vaccination baseline after standard-of-care therapy. The method was immunoSEQ multiplex PCR; TCRdb's version includes in-frame clones alone and lacks a portion of them. The sample shows about 88,000 clones, over 70% of them seen only once. This specimen consisted of PBMCs, obtained from a glioma patient treated with radiotherapy, temozolomide or both. The origin of the receptors is a man between 40 and 49 years old with glioma. Some clones in this sample may be carry-over from other donors' samples.

The rearrangement links TRBV9 to TRBJ2-2; no definite D call. Germline CDR1 SGDLS, CDR2 YYNGEE. V was clipped by 0 bases and J by 2 bases, with 11 bases between them. CDR3 length: 16 amino acids. The CDR3 region is CASSVEDATNTGELFF. For the CDR3, the DNA is TGTGCCAGCAGCGTAGAGGATGCTACCAACACCGGGGAGCTGTTTTTT.

The V and J genes are TRBV9 and TRBJ2-3; the D is unclear. The CDR3 has 11 amino acids. CDR1 and CDR2 from the germline V gene are SGDLS and YYNGEE. Deletions cut 3 bases from V and 2 bases from J, with 1 base between. CDR3: CASSATDTQYF. The CDR3 region has the DNA TGTGCCAGCAGCGCCACAGATACGCAGTATTTT.

The rearrangement joins TRBV6-4 to TRBJ2-7; D is unclear. CDR1 is MRHNA, CDR2 SNTAGT, per germline. Deletions cut 4 bases from V and 4 bases from J, with 8 bases between. The CDR3 runs 12 residues. In DNA form, the CDR3 reads TGTGCCAGCAGTGGGTGGGATTACGAGCAGTACTTC. Encoded protein: CASSGWDYEQYF.

The chain carries TRBV5-5 and TRBJ1-1, with a tentative D call TRBD1 (6 bases). With 4 bases removed from V and 0 bases from J, the gap between germline ends came to 10 bases. Germline V gene lookup returns CDR1 SGHKS and CDR2 YYEKEE (reference sequence). The CDR3 consists of 14 residues. The CDR3 loop reads CASSLTGLNTEAFF. As DNA, the CDR3 is TGTGCCAGCAGCCTAACAGGGCTGAACACTGAAGCTTTCTTT.

This chain links TRBV15 with TRBJ1-1; D perhaps matches TRBD1 (6 bases). The germline V and J ends were trimmed by 1 base and 2 bases, with 8 bases remaining between them. Per the germline V gene, CDR1 is LNHNV and CDR2 is YYDKDF (reference sequence). The CDR3 is 14 amino acids. The CDR3 nucleotides are TGTGCCACCAGCAGAGGGACAGTTAACACTGAAGCTTTCTTT. Translation: CATSRGTVNTEAFF.

The count of this clone is one. J is TRBJ2-7 and V is TRBV7-9, with 8 positions matching TRBD2. V was clipped by 7 bases and J by 4 bases; unmatched bases: 3. Looked up from germline, CDR1 is SEHNR and CDR2 is FQNEAQ (reference sequence). This CDR3 comprises 12 residues. CDR3 coding DNA: TGTGCCAGCAACGCGGGAGGTTACGAGCAGTACTTC. It codes for CASNAGGYEQYF.

The chain employs TRBV25-1 and TRBJ2-7; the D gene could be TRBD1 or TRBD2 (5 bases each). The CDR3 sequence is 13 residues long. Trimming took 8 bases from V and 3 from J, leaving 14 bases between them. CDR1 is MGHDK, CDR2 SYGVNS, per germline. CDR3 nucleotide sequence: TGTGCCAGCGGCCGGGACGGGCTCTACGAGCAGTACTTC. Protein product: CASGRDGLYEQYF.

This rearrangement joins TRBV13 to TRBJ2-1; TRBD2 might be the D (6 bases). The V and J ends lost 0 bases and 5 bases respectively, with 17 bases between them. CDR3 length: 17 residues. In germline, CDR1 is PRHDT, CDR2 FYEKMQ (reference sequence). This CDR3 is CASSLGGFGGGNNEQFF. CDR3 in DNA: TGTGCCAGCAGCTTAGGGGGTTTCGGGGGTGGTAACAATGAGCAGTTCTTC.

The chain uses TRBV15 and TRBJ2-7, with TRBD2 identical over 12 bases. CDR1 and CDR2 (germline): LNHNV, YYDKDF (reference sequence). The CDR3 extends over 15 amino acids. The J segment lost 6 bases and the V segment lost 1 base, leaving 4 bases of the junction unmatched. CDR3: CATSRGRLAGVEQYF. The CDR3 DNA sequence: TGTGCCACCAGCAGAGGTAGACTAGCGGGGGTCGAGCAGTACTTC.

Only a few counts were recorded for this clone. In DNA, the CDR3 is TGTGCCAGCAGTGAAGTCAGGCGCACGGACAATGAGCAGTTCTTC. Its translation is CASSEVRRTDNEQFF. The chain joins TRBV2 to TRBJ2-1, with unresolved D. The CDR3 contains 15 residues. CDR1 and CDR2 (germline): SNHLY, FYNNEI. V gave up 1 base and J gave up 5 bases, with 12 bases separating them.

V is TRBV29-1 and J is TRBJ2-2; possible D gene TRBD2, 6 bases. The CDR3 is made up of 14 amino acids. CDR1 is SQVTM and CDR2 is ANQGSEA in the germline V gene. V was cut by 7 bases and J by 3 bases, with 15 bases left in between. The CDR3 DNA reads as TGCAGCGGGGCGGCGGGGACCGACACCGGGGAGCTGTTTTTT. Encoded protein: CSGAAGTDTGELFF.

V usage is TRBV6-1 and J usage is TRBJ1-2, with D possibly TRBD1 on 5 matching bases. In germline, CDR1 is MNHNS, CDR2 SASEGT. The V and J ends lost 6 bases and 3 bases respectively, with 11 bases between them. The CDR3 is made up of 13 amino acids. The CDR3 here is CASREGIDYGYTF. As DNA, the CDR3 is TGTGCCAGCAGAGAGGGGATAGACTATGGCTACACCTTC.

The chain recombines TRBV5-1 with TRBJ2-7; D is uncertain. The CDR3 consists of 11 residues. Trimming shortened V by 4 bases and J by 6 bases, and 8 bases separated the two germline ends. Germline values: CDR1 SGHRS, CDR2 YFSETQ. The CDR3 DNA is TGCGCCAGCAGCGGCAGTGGCGAGCAGTACTTC. It codes for CASSGSGEQYF.

The gene calls are TRBV7-2 and TRBJ2-5, with D perhaps matching TRBD2 (6 bases). V lost 5 bases to trimming and J lost 0 bases, with 7 bases between them. This CDR3 has 13 amino acids. Germline lookup yields CDR1 SGHTA and CDR2 FQGNSA. CDR3 nucleotides: TGTGCCAGCAGCCCGGGGGACCAAGAGACCCAGTACTTC. It is translated as CASSPGDQETQYF.

This chain joins TRBV6-1 and TRBJ1-2, with unresolved D. The V gene's germline CDR1 is MNHNS and CDR2 SASEGT. V dropped 7 bases and J dropped 1 base, with 10 bases sitting between them. The CDR3 sequence is 13 residues long. The CDR3: CASIGKNNYGYTF. In nucleotides, the CDR3 is TGTGCCAGCATAGGAAAAAATAACTATGGCTACACCTTC.

The chain links TRBV2 to TRBJ2-2; TRBD2 agrees at 8 bases. Germline CDR1 and CDR2: SNHLY and FYNNEI. The CDR3 has 15 amino acids. The V and J ends lost 8 bases and 6 bases, in that order; junction bases with no gene match: 11. CDR3 sequence reads: CASGGYRGGPGELFF. The CDR3 coding sequence is TGTGCCAGCGGCGGTTATCGGGGGGGCCCCGGGGAGCTGTTTTTT.

The chain links TRBV6-5 to TRBJ1-1; D is uncertain. Per the germline V gene, CDR1 is MNHEY and CDR2 is SVGAGI. With 0 bases removed from V and 3 bases from J, the gap between germline ends came to 11 bases. The CDR3 is 15 residues long. CDR3 sequence: CASSYSGSGDTEAFF. As DNA, the CDR3 is TGTGCCAGCAGTTACTCGGGCTCGGGAGACACTGAAGCTTTCTTT.

V usage is TRBV7-9 and J usage is TRBJ1-2; tentative D call: TRBD1 (6 bases). This CDR3 is built from 15 residues. With 5 bases removed from V and 5 bases from J, the gap between germline ends came to 18 bases. Germline loops: CDR1 SEHNR, CDR2 FQNEAQ (reference sequence). CDR3 sequence reads: CASSEEGGAWYGYTF. The CDR3 coding sequence is TGTGCCAGCAGCGAAGAAGGGGGGGCTTGGTATGGCTACACCTTC.